This T cell receptor (beta chain) derives from a study of blood T cell repertoires in COVID-19. On the study more broadly: Samples taken during acute and convalescent COVID-19 were collected in the United States, Italy and Spain.

Per the authors' pipeline: Amplification with reference gene primers provided the estimates of nucleated cell counts. The method was immunoSEQ multiplex PCR; TCRdb's version includes in-frame clones alone and lacks a portion of them. V, J and clone size are those of that table, while D and trimming were read from the DNA. The data show around 120,000 clones, just under 85% seen once. Per the germline V gene, CDR1 is SGDLS and CDR2 is YYNGEE. The CDR3 has 18 amino acids. The ends lost 2 bases at V and 2 bases at J; junction bases unmatched: 5. This receptor was taken from a man aged 65 to 85 with active or convalescent COVID-19. The rearrangement uses TRBV9 and TRBJ2-6, with 12 bases identical to TRBD2. Sequencing was carried out using peripheral blood. CDR3 sequence reads: CASSVGLAGGPGANVLTF. For the CDR3, the DNA is TGTGCCAGCAGCGTTGGGCTAGCGGGAGGGCCTGGGGCCAACGTCCTGACTTTC.